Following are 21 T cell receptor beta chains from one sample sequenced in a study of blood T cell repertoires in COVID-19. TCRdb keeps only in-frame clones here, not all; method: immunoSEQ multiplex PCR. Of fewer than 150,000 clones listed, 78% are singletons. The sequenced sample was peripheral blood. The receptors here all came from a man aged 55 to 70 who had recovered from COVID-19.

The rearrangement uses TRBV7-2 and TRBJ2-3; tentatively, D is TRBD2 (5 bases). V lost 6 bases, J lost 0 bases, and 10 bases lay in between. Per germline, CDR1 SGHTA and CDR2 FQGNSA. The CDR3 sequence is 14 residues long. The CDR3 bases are TGTGCCAGCAGGCTAGCATTCAGCACAGATACGCAGTATTTT. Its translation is CASRLAFSTDTQYF.

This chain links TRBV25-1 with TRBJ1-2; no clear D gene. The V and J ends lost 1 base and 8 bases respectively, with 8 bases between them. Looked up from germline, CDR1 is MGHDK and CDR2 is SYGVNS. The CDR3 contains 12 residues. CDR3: CASSESIKGYTF. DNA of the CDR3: TGTGCCAGCAGTGAATCTATTAAGGGCTACACCTTC.

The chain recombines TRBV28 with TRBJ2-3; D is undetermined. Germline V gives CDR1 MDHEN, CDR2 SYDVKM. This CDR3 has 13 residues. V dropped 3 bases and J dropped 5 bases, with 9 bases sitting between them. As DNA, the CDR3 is TGTGCCAGCAGTTTCAGTAGCTTAGATACGCAGTATTTT. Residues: CASSFSSLDTQYF.

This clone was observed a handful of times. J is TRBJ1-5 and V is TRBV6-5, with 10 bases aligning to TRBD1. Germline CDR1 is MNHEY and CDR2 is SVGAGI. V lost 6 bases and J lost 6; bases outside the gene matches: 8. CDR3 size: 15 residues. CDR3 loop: CASSLRQGAGQPQHF. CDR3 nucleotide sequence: TGTGCCAGCAGCCTTAGACAGGGGGCGGGTCAGCCCCAGCATTTT.

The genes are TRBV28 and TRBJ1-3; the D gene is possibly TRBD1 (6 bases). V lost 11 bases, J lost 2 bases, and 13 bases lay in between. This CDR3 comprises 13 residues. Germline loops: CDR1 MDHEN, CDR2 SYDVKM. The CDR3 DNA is TGTGCCGCAAATGAGGGGGCTGGAAACACCATATATTTT. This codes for CAANEGAGNTIYF.

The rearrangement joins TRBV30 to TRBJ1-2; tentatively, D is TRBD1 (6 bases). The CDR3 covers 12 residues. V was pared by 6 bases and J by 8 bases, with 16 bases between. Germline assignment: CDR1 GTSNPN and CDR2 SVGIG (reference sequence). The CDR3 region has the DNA TGTGCCTGCCACGGGGGGGCGGAAGGCTACACCTTC. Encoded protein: CACHGGAEGYTF. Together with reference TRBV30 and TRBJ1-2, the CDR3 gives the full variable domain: SQTIHQWPATLVQPVGSPLSLECTVEGTSNPNLYWYRQAAGRGLQLLFYSVGIGQISSEVPQNLSASRPQDRQFILSSKKLLLSDSGFYLCACHGGAEGYTFGSGTRLTVV.

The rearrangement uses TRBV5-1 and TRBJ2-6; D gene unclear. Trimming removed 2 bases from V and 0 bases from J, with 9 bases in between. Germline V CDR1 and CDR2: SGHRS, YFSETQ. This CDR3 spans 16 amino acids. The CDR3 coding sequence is TGCGCCAGCAGCTTAATTCCCCTCTCTGGGGCCAACGTCCTGACTTTC. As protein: CASSLIPLSGANVLTF.

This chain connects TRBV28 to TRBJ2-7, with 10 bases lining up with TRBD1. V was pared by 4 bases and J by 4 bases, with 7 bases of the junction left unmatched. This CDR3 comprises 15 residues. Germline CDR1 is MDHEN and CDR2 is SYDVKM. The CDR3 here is CASSSPGTGVYEQYF. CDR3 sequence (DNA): TGTGCCAGCAGTTCCCCCGGGACAGGGGTTTACGAGCAGTACTTC.

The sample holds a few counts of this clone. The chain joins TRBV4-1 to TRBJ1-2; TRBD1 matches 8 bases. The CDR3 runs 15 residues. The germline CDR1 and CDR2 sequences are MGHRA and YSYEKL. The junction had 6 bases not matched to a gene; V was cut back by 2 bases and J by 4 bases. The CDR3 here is CASSQPTGALYGYTF. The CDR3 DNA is TGCGCCAGCAGCCAACCGACAGGGGCCCTCTATGGCTACACCTTC.

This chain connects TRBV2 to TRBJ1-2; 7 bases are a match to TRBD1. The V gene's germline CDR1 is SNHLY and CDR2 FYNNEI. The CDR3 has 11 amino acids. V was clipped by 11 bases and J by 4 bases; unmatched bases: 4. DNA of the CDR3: TGTGCCGGGGGACAGACCTATGGCTACACCTTC. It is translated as CAGGQTYGYTF.

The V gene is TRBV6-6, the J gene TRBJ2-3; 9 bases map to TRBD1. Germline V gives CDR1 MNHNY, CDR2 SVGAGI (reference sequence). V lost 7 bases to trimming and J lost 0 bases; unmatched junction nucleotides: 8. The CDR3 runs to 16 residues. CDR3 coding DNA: TGTGCCAGCAATGGACAGGGGATTTTAAGCACAGATACGCAGTATTTT. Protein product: CASNGQGILSTDTQYF.

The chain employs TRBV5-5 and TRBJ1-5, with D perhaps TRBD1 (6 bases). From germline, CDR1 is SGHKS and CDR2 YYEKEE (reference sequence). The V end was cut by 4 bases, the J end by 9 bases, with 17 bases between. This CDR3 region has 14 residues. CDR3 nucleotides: TGTGCCAGCAGCCCCAGGACAGATTCGGGGCCCCAGCATTTT. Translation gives CASSPRTDSGPQHF. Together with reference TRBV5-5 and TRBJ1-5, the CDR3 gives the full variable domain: DAGVTQSPTHLIKTRGQQVTLRCSPISGHKSVSWYQQVLGQGPQFIFQYYEKEERGRGNFPDRFSARQFPNYSSELNVNALLLGDSALYLCASSPRTDSGPQHFGDGTRLSIL.

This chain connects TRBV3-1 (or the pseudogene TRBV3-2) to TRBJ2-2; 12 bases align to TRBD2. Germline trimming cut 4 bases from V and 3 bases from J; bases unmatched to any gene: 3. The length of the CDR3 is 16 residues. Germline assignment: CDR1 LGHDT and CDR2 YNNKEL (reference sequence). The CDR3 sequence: CASSPWTSGDTGELFF. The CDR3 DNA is TGTGCCAGCAGCCCCTGGACTAGCGGGGACACCGGGGAGCTGTTTTTT.

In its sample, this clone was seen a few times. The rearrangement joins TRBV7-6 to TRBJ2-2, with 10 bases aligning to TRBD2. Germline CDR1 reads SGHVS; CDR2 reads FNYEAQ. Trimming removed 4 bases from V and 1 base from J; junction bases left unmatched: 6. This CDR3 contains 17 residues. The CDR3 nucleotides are TGTGCCAGCAGCTGGCTTAGCGGGGGGATGAACACCGGGGAGCTGTTTTTT. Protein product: CASSWLSGGMNTGELFF.

The CDR3 loop reads CASSPRLAGATDTQYF. The CDR3 DNA reads as TGTGCCAGCTCGCCCAGACTAGCGGGGGCCACAGATACGCAGTATTTT. The J gene is TRBJ2-3, the V gene TRBV18, with TRBD2 matching over 12 bases. CDR1 KGHSH and CDR2 LQKENI come from the germline V gene. The CDR3 totals 16 residues. V was clipped by 6 bases and J by 2 bases; unmatched bases: 6.

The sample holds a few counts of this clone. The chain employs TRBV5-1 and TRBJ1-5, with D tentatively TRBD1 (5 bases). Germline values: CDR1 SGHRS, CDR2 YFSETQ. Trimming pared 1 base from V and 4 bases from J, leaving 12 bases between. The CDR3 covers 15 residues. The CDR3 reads CASSLQGAWNQPQHF. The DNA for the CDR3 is TGCGCCAGCAGCTTGCAAGGGGCCTGGAATCAGCCCCAGCATTTT.

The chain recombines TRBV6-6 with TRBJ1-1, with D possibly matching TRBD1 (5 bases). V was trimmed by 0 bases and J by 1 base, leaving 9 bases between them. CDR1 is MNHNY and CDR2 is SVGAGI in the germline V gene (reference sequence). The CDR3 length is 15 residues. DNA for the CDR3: TGTGCCAGCAGTTACTCCCGAACAGGGAACACTGAAGCTTTCTTT. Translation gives CASSYSRTGNTEAFF.

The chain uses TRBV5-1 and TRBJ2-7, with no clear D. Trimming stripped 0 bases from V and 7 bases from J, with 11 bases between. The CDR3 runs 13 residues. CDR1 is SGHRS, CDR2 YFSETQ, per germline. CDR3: CASSLDPMREQYF. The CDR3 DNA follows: TGCGCCAGCAGCTTGGATCCGATGAGGGAGCAGTACTTC.

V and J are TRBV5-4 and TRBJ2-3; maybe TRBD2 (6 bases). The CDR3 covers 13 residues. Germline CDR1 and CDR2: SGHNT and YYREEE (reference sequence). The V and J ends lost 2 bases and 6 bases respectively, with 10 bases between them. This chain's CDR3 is CASSLSGSDTQYF. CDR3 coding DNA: TGTGCCAGCAGCTTATCCGGGAGCGATACGCAGTATTTT.

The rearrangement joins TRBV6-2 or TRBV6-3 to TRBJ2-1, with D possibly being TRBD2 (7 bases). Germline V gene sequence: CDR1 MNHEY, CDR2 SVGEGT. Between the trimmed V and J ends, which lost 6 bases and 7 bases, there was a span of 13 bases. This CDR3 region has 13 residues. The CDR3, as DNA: TGTGCCAGCAGCCGCGGGGGCTGGAATGAGCAGTTCTTC. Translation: CASSRGGWNEQFF.

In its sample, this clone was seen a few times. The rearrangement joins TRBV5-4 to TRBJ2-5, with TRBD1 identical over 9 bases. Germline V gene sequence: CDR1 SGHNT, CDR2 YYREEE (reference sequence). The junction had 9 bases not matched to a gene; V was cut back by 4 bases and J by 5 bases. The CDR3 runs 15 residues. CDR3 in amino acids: CASSTGTGRAETQYF. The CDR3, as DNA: TGTGCCAGCAGCACCGGGACAGGGAGAGCGGAGACCCAGTACTTC.